This passage covers 29 T cell receptor beta chains from one sample sequenced in a study of blood T cells in healthy people across ages. Alongside a J-beta primer mix, a sample-barcoded 5' primer served in a second PCR lasting roughly 6 to 12 cycles. One entry per CDR3 protein results from TCRdb running MiXCR on the 5' RACE reads. The sample carries about 1.6 million distinct CDR3 sequences, almost 35% recorded once. Sequencing was performed on blood. These receptors all stem from a woman in her thirties in good health.

The gene calls are TRBV7-2 and TRBJ2-5; D perhaps matches TRBD2 (7 bases). Germline lookup yields CDR1 SGHTA and CDR2 FQGNSA. This CDR3 spans 15 amino acids. The ends were cut back, 5 bases at V and 5 bases at J, with 18 bases in the middle. This chain's CDR3 is CASSHGSGGAETQYF. CDR3 bases: TGTGCCAGCAGCCACGGAAGTGGGGGGGCCGAGACCCAGTACTTC.

This chain joins TRBV2 and TRBJ2-3, with a weak D call TRBD1 (5 bases). Germline assignment: CDR1 SNHLY and CDR2 FYNNEI. CDR3 size: 14 residues. V lost 7 bases to trimming and J lost 2 bases, with 13 bases between them. The CDR3 DNA is TGTGCCAGCAACACTCAAGGGGTCACAGATACGCAGTATTTT. This encodes CASNTQGVTDTQYF.

This clonotype has more than one count but fewer than ten. The J gene is TRBJ2-1, the V gene TRBV15; tentative D call: TRBD2 (5 bases). The V gene lost 6 bases and the J gene lost 3 bases, with 12 bases spanning the gap. Per the germline V gene, CDR1 is LNHNV and CDR2 is YYDKDF (reference sequence). This CDR3 is 14 amino acids long. The CDR3 region is CATRVERVYNEQFF. CDR3 sequence (DNA): TGTGCCACCAGAGTTGAGAGGGTCTACAATGAGCAGTTCTTC.

The sample holds many counts of this clonotype. The chain links TRBV29-1 to TRBJ2-5; D gene unclear. Germline V gene lookup returns CDR1 SQVTM and CDR2 ANQGSEA. This CDR3 region has 12 residues. V was clipped by 4 bases and J by 4 bases, with 10 bases between them. CDR3 bases: TGCAGCGTTGTGGGGATTCGAGAGACCCAGTACTTC. Protein sequence: CSVVGIRETQYF. The full variable domain, rest sourced from reference TRBV29-1 and TRBJ2-5, is SAVISQKPSRDICQRGTSLTIQCQVDSQVTMMFWYRQQPGQSLTLIATANQGSEATYESGFVIDKFPISRPNLTFSTLTVSNMSPEDSSIYLCSVVGIRETQYFGPGTRLLVL.

V is TRBV5-1 and J is TRBJ2-3, with D tentatively TRBD1 or TRBD2 (5 bases each). Germline loops: CDR1 SGHRS, CDR2 YFSETQ. V dropped 3 bases and J dropped 1 base, with 15 bases sitting between them. There are 16 residues in the CDR3. CDR3 region: CASSSQWGSGTDTQYF. The CDR3 nucleotides read TGCGCCAGCAGCTCCCAATGGGGGTCGGGCACAGATACGCAGTATTTT.

A single count supports this clonotype. V is TRBV20-1 and J is TRBJ1-1; possible D gene TRBD1, 5 bases. CDR1 is DFQATT and CDR2 is SNEGSKA in the germline V gene (reference sequence). The V end lost 3 bases, the J end lost 2 bases, and 16 bases lay between the germline ends. The CDR3 spans 15 residues. The CDR3 DNA sequence: TGCAGTGCTAGGGGTCTGACAGAGGGAAACACTGAAGCTTTCTTT. As protein: CSARGLTEGNTEAFF.

This clonotype was seen a handful of times. V is TRBV7-9 and J is TRBJ1-4; 7 nucleotides agree with TRBD1. CDR1 is SEHNR and CDR2 is FQNEAQ in the germline V gene (reference sequence). Trimming took 5 bases from V and 6 from J; bases not matched to a gene: 9. The CDR3 covers 15 residues. CDR3 bases: TGTGCCAGCAGCCCGCCCGACAGGGTCGATGAAAAACTGTTTTTT. It specifies CASSPPDRVDEKLFF. The full variable domain, its missing parts supplied by reference TRBV7-9 and TRBJ1-4, is DTGVSQNPRHKITKRGQNVTFRCDPISEHNRLYWYRQTLGQGPEFLTYFQNEAQLEKSRLLSDRFSAERPKGSFSTLEIQRTEQGDSAMYLCASSPPDRVDEKLFFGSGTQLSVL.

The sample holds a few counts of this clonotype. CDR3 amino acids: CASNPRGGVHPSTDTQYF. CDR3 DNA sequence: TGTGCCAGCAATCCCCGAGGCGGGGTACACCCTAGCACAGATACGCAGTATTTT. This rearrangement joins TRBV9 to TRBJ2-3, with D possibly being TRBD2 (6 bases). The CDR3 contains 18 residues. CDR1 and CDR2 (germline): SGDLS, YYNGEE. The V and J ends lost 6 bases and 0 bases respectively, with 23 bases between them.

Details on this clonotype: The junction departs from the called germline gene at one end, perhaps through a read error. This chain links TRBV6-2 or TRBV6-3 with TRBJ2-4; D gene uncertain. Germline values: CDR1 MNHEY, CDR2 SVGEGT. The CDR3 extends over 16 amino acids. The CDR3 loop is CASRRSTEIAKSIQYF. The CDR3 DNA is TGTGCCAGCAGACGGTCCACAGAGATAGCCAAAAGCATTCAGTACTTC.

This clonotype was counted only a few times. The chain has TRBV20-1 and TRBJ1-2; the D is unclear. Trimming took 5 bases from V and 4 from J, leaving 17 bases between them. The CDR3 totals 14 residues. Germline CDR1 is DFQATT and CDR2 is SNEGSKA (reference sequence). The CDR3 protein is CSAGSADGSYGYTF. CDR3 bases: TGCAGTGCTGGGTCAGCCGACGGGAGCTATGGCTACACCTTC.

A few counts support this clonotype. This chain uses TRBV7-2 with TRBJ2-7, with TRBD1 matching over 8 bases. The CDR3 spans 13 residues. The germline V gene encodes CDR1 SGHTA and CDR2 FQGNSA. V was clipped by 2 bases and J by 9 bases; unmatched bases: 6. The CDR3 loop is CASSLIHGTGQYF. The CDR3 DNA reads TGTGCCAGCAGCTTAATCCACGGGACAGGGCAGTACTTC.

The V call is TRBV20-1, the J call TRBJ2-3; TRBD1 might be the D (6 bases). Germline CDR1 DFQATT, CDR2 SNEGSKA (reference sequence). V lost 5 bases to trimming and J lost 2 bases, with 14 bases between them. This CDR3 has 14 residues. The CDR3 nucleotides are TGCAGTGCTTCCCCTGGGGGCATCACAGATACGCAGTATTTT. It is translated as CSASPGGITDTQYF.

In its sample, this clonotype was seen a few times. V gene TRBV10-3 combines with J gene TRBJ1-2, with TRBD1 identical over 8 bases. The germline gives CDR1 ENHRY, CDR2 SYGVKD. V lost 0 bases, J lost 6 bases, and 6 bases stayed unmatched. CDR3 length equals 15 residues. The CDR3 region is CAISESGAGGDGYTF. For the CDR3, the DNA is TGTGCCATCAGTGAGTCCGGGGCAGGGGGCGATGGCTACACCTTC.

This sequence joins TRBV28 and TRBJ2-4; D may be TRBD1 (5 bases). The end of the DNA is better explained by TRBJ2-5, so the J call may be wrong. Per germline, CDR1 MDHEN and CDR2 SYDVKM. The CDR3 totals 17 residues. CDR3 sequence (DNA): TGTGCCAGCAGTTTGGGCAGGGTAGTCCACGAAAGGGAGACCCAGTACTTC. This translates into CASSLGRVVHERETQYF.

This rearrangement joins TRBV10-3 to TRBJ2-1; a weak D match, TRBD2 (5 bases). The germline gives CDR1 ENHRY, CDR2 SYGVKD. The CDR3 totals 15 residues. The V end lost 2 bases, the J end lost 7 bases, and 15 bases lay between the germline ends. DNA for the CDR3: TGTGCCATCAGTGAGGCGGAAGGGAGTGGAAATGAGCAGTTCTTC. Protein product: CAISEAEGSGNEQFF.

CDR3 region: CSARDRLNTDTQYF. The CDR3 DNA reads as TGCAGTGCTAGAGATCGGCTAAATACAGATACGCAGTATTTT. The chain uses TRBV20-1 and TRBJ2-3; D uncertain. V was shortened by 0 bases and J by 3 bases, with 10 bases between the two germline ends. CDR3 length equals 14 residues. Germline V gene sequence: CDR1 DFQATT, CDR2 SNEGSKA (reference sequence).

This clonotype came up a few times. V gene TRBV7-3 combines with J gene TRBJ2-1; possibly TRBD1 or TRBD2 for D (5 bases each). The germline V and J ends were trimmed by 3 bases and 4 bases, with 10 bases remaining between them. Looked up from germline, CDR1 is SGHTA and CDR2 is FQGTGA. The CDR3 extends over 14 amino acids. The CDR3 region has the DNA TGTGCCAGCAGCTTTGAGGGGAAATACAATGAGCAGTTCTTC. The encoded protein is CASSFEGKYNEQFF.

This clonotype appeared a single time. V gene TRBV28 combines with J gene TRBJ2-7, with 9 positions matching TRBD1. The CDR3 is 15 residues long. J was trimmed by 1 base and V by 3 bases; bases with no gene match: 4. CDR1 and CDR2 (germline): MDHEN, SYDVKM. The CDR3 coding sequence is TGTGCCAGCAGTTTCGGGACAGGGAAATCCTACGAGCAGTACTTC. Protein product: CASSFGTGKSYEQYF.

This clonotype showed up just once. The junction and the germline gene differ at one end; a read error may be behind it. V gene TRBV7-9 combines with J gene TRBJ2-5; D call uncertain. CDR1 and CDR2 from the germline V gene are SEHNR and FQNEAQ (reference sequence). The CDR3 is 12 residues long. This CDR3 is CTSSLLPETQYF. DNA of the CDR3: TGTACCAGCAGCTTACTACCAGAGACCCAGTACTTC. Full variable domain (remainder filled in from reference TRBV7-9 and TRBJ2-5): DTGVSQNPRHKITKRGQNVTFRCDPISEHNRLYWYRQTLGQGPEFLTYFQNEAQLEKSRLLSDRFSAERPKGSFSTLEIQRTEQGDSAMYLCTSSLLPETQYFGPGTRLLVL.

The CDR3 loop reads CASSYHLAKRTSGRWSHEQYF. CDR3 bases: TGTGCCAGCAGTTACCACCTCGCGAAAAGGACTAGCGGGAGATGGTCCCACGAGCAGTACTTC. V gene TRBV6-5 combines with J gene TRBJ2-4; 13 bases match TRBD2. TRBJ2-7 explains the end of the DNA better; the J call may be wrong. The CDR3 is 21 residues long. Germline lookup yields CDR1 MNHEY and CDR2 SVGAGI.

This chain uses TRBV30 with TRBJ2-3; possible D gene TRBD2, 7 bases. V was trimmed by 1 base and J by 5 bases, leaving 13 bases between them. Germline CDR1 and CDR2: GTSNPN and SVGIG (reference sequence). This CDR3 region has 14 residues. CDR3 in amino acids: CAWSEGGPGDTQYF. The CDR3 DNA is TGTGCCTGGAGTGAGGGGGGGCCCGGAGATACGCAGTATTTT.

The gene calls are TRBV7-9 and TRBJ1-5, with D hard to call. The V end lost 6 bases, the J end lost 5 bases, and 8 bases lay between the germline ends. Germline lookup yields CDR1 SEHNR and CDR2 FQNEAQ (reference sequence). The CDR3 has 12 residues. CDR3 bases: TGTGCCAGCAGTTCTCATGATCAGCCCCAGCATTTT. Translating gives CASSSHDQPQHF. Together with reference TRBV7-9 and TRBJ1-5, the CDR3 gives the full variable domain: DTGVSQNPRHKITKRGQNVTFRCDPISEHNRLYWYRQTLGQGPEFLTYFQNEAQLEKSRLLSDRFSAERPKGSFSTLEIQRTEQGDSAMYLCASSSHDQPQHFGDGTRLSIL.

The chain recombines TRBV12-5 with TRBJ2-4; possibly TRBD1 for D (6 bases). Trimming shortened V by 2 bases and J by 9 bases, and 23 bases separated the two germline ends. Germline CDR1 LGHNT, CDR2 FRNRAP. The CDR3 runs 17 residues. The CDR3 region is CASGLRLQGSGYGIQYF. The CDR3 DNA sequence: TGTGCTAGTGGTTTGCGGCTACAGGGTTCGGGGTACGGCATTCAGTACTTC.

The chain joins TRBV5-3 to TRBJ2-5, with unresolved D. The J call may be mistaken, given a closer DNA end match to TRBJ2-1. TRBV5-3 is sorted into the ORF group, with uncertain function. The CDR3 has 11 residues. The CDR3, as DNA: TGTGCCAGAAGCGCGGACGACGAGCAGTTCTTC. Protein product: CARSADDEQFF.

The rearrangement uses TRBV6-1 and TRBJ2-7; D perhaps matches TRBD1 (6 bases). V was cut by 8 bases and J by 7 bases, with 15 bases left in between. This CDR3 is built from 12 residues. CDR1 and CDR2 from the germline V gene are MNHNS and SASEGT. CDR3 amino acids: CASGPNRVEQYF. The DNA for the CDR3 is TGTGCCAGCGGACCAAACAGGGTTGAGCAGTACTTC.

J is TRBJ2-7 and V is TRBV4-2; 7 bases line up with TRBD2. V gave up 1 base and J gave up 4 bases; unmatched junction bases: 10. The germline CDR1 and CDR2 sequences are LGHNA and YNFKEQ. CDR3 length: 16 amino acids. The CDR3: CASSQGRLAVKYEQYF. The CDR3 bases are TGTGCCAGCAGCCAAGGACGTCTAGCGGTCAAATACGAGCAGTACTTC.

This clonotype was detected ten times or more. V usage is TRBV29-1 and J usage is TRBJ2-1, with 10 positions matching TRBD2. CDR1 is SQVTM and CDR2 is ANQGSEA in the germline V gene. The CDR3 is made up of 19 amino acids. Germline trimming cut 0 bases from V and 0 bases from J; bases unmatched to any gene: 11. The CDR3 loop reads CSVEDSLAGEGSSYNEQFF. The DNA for the CDR3 is TGCAGCGTTGAAGATAGCCTAGCGGGAGAGGGTAGCTCCTACAATGAGCAGTTCTTC.

The chain combines TRBV18 with TRBJ1-1; D gene ambiguous. CDR1 and CDR2 (germline): KGHSH, LQKENI. The germline V and J ends were trimmed by 1 base and 0 bases, with 6 bases remaining between them. The CDR3 covers 14 residues. The CDR3 region is CASSPRQMNTEAFF. CDR3 sequence (DNA): TGTGCCAGCTCACCACGGCAGATGAACACTGAAGCTTTCTTT.

V usage is TRBV13 and J usage is TRBJ2-7; D may be TRBD1 or TRBD2 (5 bases each). With 2 bases removed from V and 5 bases from J, the gap between germline ends came to 22 bases. This CDR3 is 17 amino acids long. Germline V gives CDR1 PRHDT, CDR2 FYEKMQ (reference sequence). The CDR3 sequence is CASSLSWGSPQHDEQYF. DNA of the CDR3: TGTGCCAGCAGCTTAAGTTGGGGGTCGCCACAACACGACGAGCAGTACTTC.